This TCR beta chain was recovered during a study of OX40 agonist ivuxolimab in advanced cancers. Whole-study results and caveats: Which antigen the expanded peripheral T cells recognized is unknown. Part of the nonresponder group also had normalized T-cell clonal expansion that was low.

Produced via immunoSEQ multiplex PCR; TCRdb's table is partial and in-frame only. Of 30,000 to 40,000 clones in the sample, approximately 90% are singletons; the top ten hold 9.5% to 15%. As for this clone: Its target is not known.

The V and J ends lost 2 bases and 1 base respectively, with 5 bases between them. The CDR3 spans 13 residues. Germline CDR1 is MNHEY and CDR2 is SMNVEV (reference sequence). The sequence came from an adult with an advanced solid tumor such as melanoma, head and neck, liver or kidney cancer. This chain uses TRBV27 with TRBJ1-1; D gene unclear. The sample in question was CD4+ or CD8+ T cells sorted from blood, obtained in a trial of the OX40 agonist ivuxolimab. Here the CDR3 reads CASSLGANTEAFF. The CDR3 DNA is TGTGCCAGCAGTTTAGGAGCGAACACTGAAGCTTTCTTT.